The clone carrying this TCR beta chain appeared once. A clone one base away is much larger, so this may be a read error. The entry originates in a study of T-cell reconstitution after alpha-beta-depleted transplantation in children. Construction of the TCRbeta library involved unique molecular identifiers. A single record per CDR3 protein comes from TCRdb applying MiXCR to the PCR reads. The sample carries roughly 200,000 distinct CDR3 sequences, around 9.9% recorded once. This CDR3 comprises 17 residues. Per the germline V gene, CDR1 is DFQATT and CDR2 is SNEGSKA (reference sequence). Source: PBMCs, taken before TCRalphabeta/CD19-depleted stem cell transplant. The sequence derives from a child less than two years old with acute myeloid leukemia, due to receive a stem cell transplant. V and J are TRBV20-1 and TRBJ2-2; 8 bases map to TRBD2. CDR3 DNA sequence: TGCTGTGCTCGCCGCAGGTATAGCGGGATGGGCACCGGGGAGCTGTTTTTT. The encoded protein is CCARRRYSGMGTGELFF.